This T cell receptor beta chain was recorded in a study of T cell responses to AZD1222 COVID-19 vaccine. Clones were sequenced by immunoSEQ multiplex PCR, and TCRdb holds only the in-frame ones, with some missing. The sample lists approximately 150,000 clones; around 90% were seen once. Germline V gene lookup returns CDR1 SGHRS and CDR2 YFSETQ. The CDR3 spans 16 residues. V shed 0 bases, J shed 0 bases, and the junction held 3 bases outside the gene matches. The chain links TRBV5-1 to TRBJ2-5, with 9 bases that match TRBD2. This material consisted of peripheral blood, taken on day 0 of AZD1222 vaccination. This TCR was sampled from an adult in good health. This CDR3 reads CASSLGLAEHQETQYF. DNA of the CDR3: TGCGCCAGCAGCTTGGGACTAGCGGAGCACCAAGAGACCCAGTACTTC.